This TCR beta chain derives from a study of Ad26.COV2.S vaccination and SARS-CoV-2 variants. Study overall: Ad26.COV2.S was injected intramuscularly once or twice, 56 days apart. Study-wide findings and caveats: Marked by substantial breadth, spike-specific CD8+ and CD4+ T cell responses were reportedly seen after vaccination. Responses of T cells in total may have been underestimated by the TCR breadth and depth analyses.

To note about this clone: Antigen unknown.

The CDR3 has 15 residues. Germline-derived CDR1 and CDR2 are SNHLY and FYNNEI. The J segment lost 6 bases and the V segment lost 4 bases, leaving 7 bases of the junction unmatched. Treatment defined: some 20 received Ad26.COV2.S at low or high dose, single or two shots; five or six received placebo; per-sample allocation not given. Vaccine and placebo recipients were sampled on day 63 after the first injection. TCRdb keeps only in-frame clones here, not all; method: immunoSEQ multiplex PCR. The sample lists about 420,000 clones; 85% to 90% were seen once. The input for sequencing was peripheral blood, taken in a trial of Ad26.COV2.S vaccine versus placebo. The rearrangement links TRBV2 to TRBJ2-2; 8 nucleotides match TRBD1. This TCR was sampled from a person aged 18 to 65 who received the Ad26.COV2.S COVID-19 vaccine or a placebo. The CDR3 region is CASSAYLTGAGELFF. The CDR3 coding sequence is TGTGCCAGCAGTGCCTATTTGACAGGGGCCGGGGAGCTGTTTTTT.